This T cell receptor beta chain is drawn from a study of T cell changes during pregnancy in multiple sclerosis. Libraries were prepared by immunoSEQ multiplex PCR; TCRdb keeps only in-frame clonotypes and omits some of them. This sample carries around 100,000 clones, roughly nine tenths of them seen once, and the ten largest clones take about 3.5%. The CDR3 covers 18 residues. Trimming cost V 0 bases and J 6 bases, with 21 bases left between them. Germline lookup yields CDR1 LNHNV and CDR2 YYDKDF (reference sequence). The sequence came from a female donor with multiple sclerosis, enrolled in a pregnancy study. The chain employs TRBV15 and TRBJ2-1, with D perhaps TRBD2 (5 bases). The sequencing used peripheral blood, collected after pregnancy. This chain's CDR3 is CATSRDGAPSGGGNEQFF. Here the CDR3 DNA reads TGTGCCACCAGCAGAGATGGAGCCCCAAGCGGTGGAGGCAATGAGCAGTTCTTC.